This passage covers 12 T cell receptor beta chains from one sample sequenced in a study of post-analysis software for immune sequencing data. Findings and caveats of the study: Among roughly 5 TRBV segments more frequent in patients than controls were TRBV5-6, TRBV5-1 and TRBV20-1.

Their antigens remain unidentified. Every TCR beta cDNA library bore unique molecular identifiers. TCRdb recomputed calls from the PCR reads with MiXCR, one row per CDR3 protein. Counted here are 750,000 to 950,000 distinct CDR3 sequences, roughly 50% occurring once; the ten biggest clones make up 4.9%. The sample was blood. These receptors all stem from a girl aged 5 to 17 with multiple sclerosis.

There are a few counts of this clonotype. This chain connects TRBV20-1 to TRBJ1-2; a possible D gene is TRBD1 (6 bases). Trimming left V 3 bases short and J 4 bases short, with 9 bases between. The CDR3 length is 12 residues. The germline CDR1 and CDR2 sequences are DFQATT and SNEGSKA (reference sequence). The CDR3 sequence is CSASLGGYGYTF. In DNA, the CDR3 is TGCAGTGCTAGTCTAGGGGGCTATGGCTACACCTTC.

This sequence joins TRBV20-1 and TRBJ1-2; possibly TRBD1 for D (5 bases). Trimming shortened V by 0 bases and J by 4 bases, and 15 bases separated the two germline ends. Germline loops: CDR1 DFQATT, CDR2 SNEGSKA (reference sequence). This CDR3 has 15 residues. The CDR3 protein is CSARDRDLWGYGYTF. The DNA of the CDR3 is TGCAGTGCTAGAGACAGGGACCTTTGGGGCTATGGCTACACCTTC.

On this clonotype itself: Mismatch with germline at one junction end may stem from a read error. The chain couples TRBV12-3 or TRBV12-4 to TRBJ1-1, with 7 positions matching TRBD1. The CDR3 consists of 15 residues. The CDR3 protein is CTSSLGAGGNTEAFF. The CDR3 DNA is TGTACCAGCAGTTTAGGGGCAGGGGGGAACACTGAAGCTTTCTTT.

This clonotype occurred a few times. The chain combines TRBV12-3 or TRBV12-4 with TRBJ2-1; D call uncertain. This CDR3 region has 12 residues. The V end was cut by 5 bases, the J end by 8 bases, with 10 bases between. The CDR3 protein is CASSGVVDEQFF. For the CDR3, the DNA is TGTGCCAGCAGTGGCGTCGTGGATGAGCAGTTCTTC.

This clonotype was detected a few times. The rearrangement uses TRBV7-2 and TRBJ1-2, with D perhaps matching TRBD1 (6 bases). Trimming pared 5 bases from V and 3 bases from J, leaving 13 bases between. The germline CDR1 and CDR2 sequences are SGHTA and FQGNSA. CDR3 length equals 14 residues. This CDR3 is CASSPVPGDYGYTF. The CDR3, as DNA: TGTGCCAGCAGCCCGGTTCCAGGGGACTATGGCTACACCTTC.

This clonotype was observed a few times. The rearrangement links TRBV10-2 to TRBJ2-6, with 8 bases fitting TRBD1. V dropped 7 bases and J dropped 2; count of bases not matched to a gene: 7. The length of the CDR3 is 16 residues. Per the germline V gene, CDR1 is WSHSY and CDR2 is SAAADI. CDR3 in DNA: TGCGCCAGCAATAGACAGGGGATGACTGGGGCCAACGTCCTGACTTTC. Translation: CASNRQGMTGANVLTF.

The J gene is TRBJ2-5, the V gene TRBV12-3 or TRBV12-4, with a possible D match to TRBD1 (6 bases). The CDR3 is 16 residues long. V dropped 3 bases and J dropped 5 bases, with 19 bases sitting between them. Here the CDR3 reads CASSFVAGAHWETQYF. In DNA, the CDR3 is TGTGCCAGCAGTTTTGTGGCAGGGGCGCATTGGGAGACCCAGTACTTC.

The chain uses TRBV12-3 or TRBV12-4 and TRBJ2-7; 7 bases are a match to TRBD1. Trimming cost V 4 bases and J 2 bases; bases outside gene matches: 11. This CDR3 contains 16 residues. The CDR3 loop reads CASSSSSGTATYEQYF. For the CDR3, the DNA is TGTGCCAGCAGTTCCTCATCCGGGACAGCTACCTACGAGCAGTACTTC.

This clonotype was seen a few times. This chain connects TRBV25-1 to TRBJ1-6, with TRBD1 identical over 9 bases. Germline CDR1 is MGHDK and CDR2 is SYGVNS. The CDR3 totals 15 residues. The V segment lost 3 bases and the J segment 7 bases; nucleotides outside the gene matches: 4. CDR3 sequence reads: CASSDSTGGNSPLHF. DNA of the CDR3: TGTGCCAGCAGTGACTCGACAGGGGGGAATTCACCCCTCCACTTT.

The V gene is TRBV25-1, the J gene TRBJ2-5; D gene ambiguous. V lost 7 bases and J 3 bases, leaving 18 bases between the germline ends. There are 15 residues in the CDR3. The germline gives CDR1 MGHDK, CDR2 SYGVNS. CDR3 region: CASTEGLRPKETQYF. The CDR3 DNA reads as TGTGCCAGCACCGAAGGTCTCAGGCCCAAAGAGACCCAGTACTTC. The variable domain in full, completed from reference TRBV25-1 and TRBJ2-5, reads EADIYQTPRYLVIGTGKKITLECSQTMGHDKMYWYQQDPGMELHLIHYSYGVNSTEKGDLSSESTVSRIRTEHFPLTLESARPSHTSQYLCASTEGLRPKETQYFGPGTRLLVL.

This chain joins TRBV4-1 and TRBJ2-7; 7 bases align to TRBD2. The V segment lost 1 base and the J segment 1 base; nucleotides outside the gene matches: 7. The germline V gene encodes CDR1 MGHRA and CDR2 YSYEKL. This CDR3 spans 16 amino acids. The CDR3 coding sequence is TGCGCCAGCAGCCAAGCCTTCCGCGGGGGTTCCTACGAGCAGTACTTC. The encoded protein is CASSQAFRGGSYEQYF.

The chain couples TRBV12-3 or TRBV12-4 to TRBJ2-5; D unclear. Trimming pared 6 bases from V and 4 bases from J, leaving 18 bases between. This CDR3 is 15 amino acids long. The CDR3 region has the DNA TGTGCCAGCAGGACTGAGGACGGAAAAGGAGAGACCCAGTACTTC. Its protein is CASRTEDGKGETQYF.